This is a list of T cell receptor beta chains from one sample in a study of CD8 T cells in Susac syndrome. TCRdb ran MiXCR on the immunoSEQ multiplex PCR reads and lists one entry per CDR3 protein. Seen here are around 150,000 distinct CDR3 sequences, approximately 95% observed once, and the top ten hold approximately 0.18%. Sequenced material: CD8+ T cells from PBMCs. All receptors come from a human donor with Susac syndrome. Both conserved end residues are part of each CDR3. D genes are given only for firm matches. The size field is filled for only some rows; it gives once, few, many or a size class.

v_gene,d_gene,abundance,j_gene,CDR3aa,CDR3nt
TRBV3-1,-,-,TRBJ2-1,CASSQDWTNEQFF,TGTGCCAGCAGCCAAGATTGGACCAATGAGCAGTTCTTC
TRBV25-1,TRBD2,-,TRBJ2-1,CASSGVAGVWNEQFF,TGTGCCAGCAGTGGAGTAGCGGGAGTGTGGAATGAGCAGTTCTTC
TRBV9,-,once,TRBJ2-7,CASSPSASSYEQYF,TGTGCCAGCAGCCCTAGCGCGAGCTCCTACGAGCAGTACTTC
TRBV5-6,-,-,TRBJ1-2,CASSLGAPGDGYTF,TGTGCCAGCAGCCTGGGGGCCCCAGGGGATGGCTACACCTTC
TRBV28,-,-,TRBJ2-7,CASSLVGGAEIEQYF,TGTGCCAGCAGTTTGGTGGGCGGTGCTGAAATCGAGCAGTACTTC
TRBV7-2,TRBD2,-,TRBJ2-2,CASSLGGRDGELFF,TGTGCCAGCAGCTTAGGCGGGAGAGACGGGGAGCTGTTTTTT
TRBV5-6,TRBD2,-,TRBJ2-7,CASGAGDYEQYF,TGTGCGAGCGGAGCGGGAGATTACGAGCAGTACTTC
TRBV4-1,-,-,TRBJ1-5,CASSQDQEYSNQPQHF,TGCGCCAGCAGCCAAGATCAGGAGTATAGCAATCAGCCCCAGCATTTT
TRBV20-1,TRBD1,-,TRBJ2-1,CSVVQGDNEQFF,TGCAGTGTTGTGCAGGGGGACAATGAGCAGTTCTTC
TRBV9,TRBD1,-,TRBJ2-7,CASNLGGGEQYF,TGTGCCAGTAACTTAGGGGGCGGCGAGCAGTACTTC
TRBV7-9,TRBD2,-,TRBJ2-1,CASSPSGGGPNEQFF,TGTGCCAGCAGCCCCAGCGGGGGGGGCCCCAATGAGCAGTTCTTC
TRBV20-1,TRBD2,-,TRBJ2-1,CSARDRLALMNEQFF,TGCAGTGCTAGAGATCGACTAGCGCTTATGAATGAGCAGTTCTTC
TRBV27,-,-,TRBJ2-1,CASSSTRTVEQFF,TGTGCCAGCAGTTCCACCCGGACGGTTGAGCAGTTCTTC
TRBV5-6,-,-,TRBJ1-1,CASSFPTLNTEAFF,TGTGCCAGCAGCTTTCCAACATTGAACACTGAAGCTTTCTTT
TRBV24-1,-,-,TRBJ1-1,CATGRSNTEAFF,TGTGCCACCGGCAGGTCGAACACTGAAGCTTTCTTT
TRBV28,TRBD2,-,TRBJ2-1,CASSRLAGRNNEQFF,TGTGCCAGCAGCAGACTAGCGGGGAGAAACAATGAGCAGTTCTTC
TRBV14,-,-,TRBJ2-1,CASSHTGFEQFF,TGTGCCAGCAGCCACACAGGGTTTGAGCAGTTCTTC
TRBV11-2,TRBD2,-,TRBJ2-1,CASSPGLAGGEEHEQFF,TGTGCCAGCAGCCCTGGACTAGCGGGAGGTGAGGAACATGAGCAGTTCTTC
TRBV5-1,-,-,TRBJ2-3,CASSLEDDTQYF,TGCGCCAGCAGCTTGGAAGACGATACGCAGTATTTT
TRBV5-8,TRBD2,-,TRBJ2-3,CASSLAGGFADTQYF,TGTGCCAGCAGCTTGGCCGGGGGGTTTGCTGATACGCAGTATTTT
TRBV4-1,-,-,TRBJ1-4,CASSLGGNEKLFF,TGCGCCAGCAGCCTTGGGGGAAATGAAAAACTGTTTTTT
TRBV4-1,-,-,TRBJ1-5,CASSQGAWGQPQHF,TGCGCCAGCAGCCAGGGGGCGTGGGGTCAGCCCCAGCATTTT
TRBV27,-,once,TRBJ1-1,CASSRGRNTEAFF,TGTGCCAGCAGCAGGGGAAGGAACACTGAAGCTTTCTTT
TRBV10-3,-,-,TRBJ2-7,CAISETEHYEQYF,TGTGCCATCAGTGAGACGGAACACTACGAGCAGTACTTC
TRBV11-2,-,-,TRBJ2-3,CASSPYYSSTDTQYF,TGTGCCAGCAGCCCCTATTATTCTAGCACAGATACGCAGTATTTT
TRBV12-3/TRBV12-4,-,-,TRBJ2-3,CASSPSRRSPETDTQYF,TGTGCCAGCAGTCCCTCCCGGCGGAGCCCCGAAACAGATACGCAGTATTTT
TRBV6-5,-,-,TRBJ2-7,CASSYAAGAYEQYF,TGTGCCAGCAGTTACGCGGCAGGGGCCTACGAGCAGTACTTC
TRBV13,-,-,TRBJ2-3,CASSTLASPGTDTQYF,TGTGCCAGCAGCACCCTTGCCAGTCCTGGCACAGATACGCAGTATTTT
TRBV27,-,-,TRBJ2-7,CASSFRAYSFEYEQYF,TGTGCCAGCAGCTTTCGGGCCTACTCCTTCGAATACGAGCAGTACTTC
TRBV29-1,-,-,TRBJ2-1,CSVVDSTKPGAAPGEQFF,TGCAGCGTTGTGGATTCTACGAAACCGGGAGCCGCCCCAGGGGAGCAGTTCTTC
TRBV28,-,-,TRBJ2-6,CASGLGHRTSASGANVLTF,TGTGCCAGCGGACTCGGGCACCGGACCTCTGCCTCTGGGGCCAACGTCCTGACTTTC
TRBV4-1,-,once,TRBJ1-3,CASSQDEGLGNTIYF,TGCGCCAGCAGCCAAGATGAAGGCCTTGGAAACACCATATATTTT
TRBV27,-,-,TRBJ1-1,CASSLLPGPNTEAFF,TGTGCCAGCAGTTTATTACCCGGGCCTAACACTGAAGCTTTCTTT
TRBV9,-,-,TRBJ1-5,CASSVAGNQPQHF,TGTGCCAGCAGCGTAGCCGGAAATCAGCCCCAGCATTTT
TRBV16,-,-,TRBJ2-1,CASSQETLGDNEQFF,TGTGCCAGCAGCCAAGAGACGCTAGGCGACAATGAGCAGTTCTTC